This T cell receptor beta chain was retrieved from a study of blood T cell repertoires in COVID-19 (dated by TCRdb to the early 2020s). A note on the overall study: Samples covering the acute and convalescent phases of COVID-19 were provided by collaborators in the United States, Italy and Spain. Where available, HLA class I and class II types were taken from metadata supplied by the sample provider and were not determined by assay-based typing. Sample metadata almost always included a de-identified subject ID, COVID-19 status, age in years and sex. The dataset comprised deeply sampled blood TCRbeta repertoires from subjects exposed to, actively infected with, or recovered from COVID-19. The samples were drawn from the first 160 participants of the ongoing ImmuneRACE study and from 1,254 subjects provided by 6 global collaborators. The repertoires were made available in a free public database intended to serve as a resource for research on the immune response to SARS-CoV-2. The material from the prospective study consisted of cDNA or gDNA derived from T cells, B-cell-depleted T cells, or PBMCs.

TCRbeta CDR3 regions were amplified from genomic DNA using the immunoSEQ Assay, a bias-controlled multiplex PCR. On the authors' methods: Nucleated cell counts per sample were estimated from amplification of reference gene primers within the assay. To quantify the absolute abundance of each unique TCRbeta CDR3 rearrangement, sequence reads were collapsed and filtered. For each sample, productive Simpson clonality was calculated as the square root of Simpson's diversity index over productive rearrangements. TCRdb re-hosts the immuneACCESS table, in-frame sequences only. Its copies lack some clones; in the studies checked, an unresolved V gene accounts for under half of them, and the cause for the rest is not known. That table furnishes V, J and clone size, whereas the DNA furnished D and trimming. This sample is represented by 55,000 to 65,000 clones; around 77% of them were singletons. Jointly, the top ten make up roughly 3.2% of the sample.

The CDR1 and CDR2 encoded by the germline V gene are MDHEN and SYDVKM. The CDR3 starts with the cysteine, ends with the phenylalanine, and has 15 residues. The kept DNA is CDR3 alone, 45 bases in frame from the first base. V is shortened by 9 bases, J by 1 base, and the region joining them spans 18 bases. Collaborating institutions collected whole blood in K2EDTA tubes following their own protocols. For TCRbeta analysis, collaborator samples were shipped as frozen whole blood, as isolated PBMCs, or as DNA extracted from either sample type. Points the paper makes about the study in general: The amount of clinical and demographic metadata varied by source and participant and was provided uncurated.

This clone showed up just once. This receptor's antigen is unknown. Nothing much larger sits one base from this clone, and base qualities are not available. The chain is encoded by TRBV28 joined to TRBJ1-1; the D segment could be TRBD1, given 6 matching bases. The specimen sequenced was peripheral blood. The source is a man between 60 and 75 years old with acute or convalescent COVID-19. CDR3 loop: CASLSGGQGNTEAFF. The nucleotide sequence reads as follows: TGTGCCAGTTTATCGGGGGGGCAGGGGAACACTGAAGCTTTCTTT.